This T cell receptor beta chain is from a study of blood T cell repertoires in COVID-19. Overall study context: The United States, Italy and Spain supplied acute and convalescent COVID-19 samples. Sources were T cells, B-cell-depleted T cells, or PBMCs; the material itself was cDNA or gDNA.

Recruits, aged about 18 to 90 years, lived in 25 or so US areas. All exposed participants met a person with COVID-19 within 2 weeks before entering the study. Clones were read by immunoSEQ multiplex PCR, and TCRdb kept only the in-frame ones, dropping some. The data contain fewer than 250,000 clones, 90% of them singletons. CDR1 SGHAT and CDR2 FQNNGV come from the germline V gene. V lost 5 bases and J lost 7, with 8 bases in between. The CDR3 length is 11 residues. The receptor's source is a man aged 30-40 years who had been exposed to COVID-19. The chain links TRBV11-2 to TRBJ1-1, with D maybe TRBD1 (5 bases). The material sequenced was PBMCs or T cells enriched from blood (not recorded which). This CDR3 is CASSVGLEAFF. CDR3 nucleotides: TGTGCCAGCAGCGTGGGGCTTGAAGCTTTCTTT. Together with reference TRBV11-2 and TRBJ1-1, the CDR3 gives the full variable domain: EAGVAQSPRYKIIEKRQSVAFWCNPISGHATLYWYQQILGQGPKLLIQFQNNGVVDDSQLPKDRFSAERLKGVDSTLKIQPAKLEDSAVYLCASSVGLEAFFGQGTRLTVV.